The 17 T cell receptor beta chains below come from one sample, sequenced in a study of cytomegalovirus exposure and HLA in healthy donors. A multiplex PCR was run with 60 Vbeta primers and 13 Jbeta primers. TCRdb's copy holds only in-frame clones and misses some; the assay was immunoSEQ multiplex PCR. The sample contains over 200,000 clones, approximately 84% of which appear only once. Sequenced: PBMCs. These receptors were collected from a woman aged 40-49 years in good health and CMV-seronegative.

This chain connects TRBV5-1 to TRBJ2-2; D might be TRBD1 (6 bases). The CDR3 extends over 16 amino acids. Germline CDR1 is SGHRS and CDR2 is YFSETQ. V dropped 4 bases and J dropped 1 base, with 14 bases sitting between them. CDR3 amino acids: CASSPTGHLNTGELFF. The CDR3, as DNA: TGCGCCAGCAGCCCGACGGGACACCTGAACACCGGGGAGCTGTTTTTT.

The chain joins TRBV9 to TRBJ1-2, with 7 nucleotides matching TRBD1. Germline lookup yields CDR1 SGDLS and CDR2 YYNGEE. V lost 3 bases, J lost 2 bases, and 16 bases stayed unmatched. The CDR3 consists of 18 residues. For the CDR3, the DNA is TGTGCCAGCAGCGCCCGGGGACAGAATGGATTGTGGAACTATGGCTACACCTTC. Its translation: CASSARGQNGLWNYGYTF.

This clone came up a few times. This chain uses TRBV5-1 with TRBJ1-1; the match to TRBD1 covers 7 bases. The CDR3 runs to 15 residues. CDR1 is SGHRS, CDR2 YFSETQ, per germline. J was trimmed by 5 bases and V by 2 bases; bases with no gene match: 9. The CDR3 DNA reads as TGCGCCAGCAGCTTTCATATCACAGGGGATACTGAAGCTTTCTTT. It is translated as CASSFHITGDTEAFF. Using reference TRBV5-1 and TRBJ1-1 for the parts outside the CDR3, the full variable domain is KAGVTQTPRYLIKTRGQQVTLSCSPISGHRSVSWYQQTPGQGLQFLFEYFSETQRNKGNFPGRFSGRQFSNSRSEMNVSTLELGDSALYLCASSFHITGDTEAFFGQGTRLTVV.

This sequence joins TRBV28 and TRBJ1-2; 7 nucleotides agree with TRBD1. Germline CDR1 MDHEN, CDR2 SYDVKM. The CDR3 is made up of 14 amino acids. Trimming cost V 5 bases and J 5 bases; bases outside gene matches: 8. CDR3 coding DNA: TGTGCCAGCAGTCCCCCTGGACAGGTATATGGCTACACCTTC. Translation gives CASSPPGQVYGYTF.

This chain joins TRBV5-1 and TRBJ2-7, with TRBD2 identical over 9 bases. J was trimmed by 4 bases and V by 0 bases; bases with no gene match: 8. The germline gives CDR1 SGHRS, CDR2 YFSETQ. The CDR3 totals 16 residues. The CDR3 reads CASSLASLRGGYEQYF. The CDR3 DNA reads TGCGCCAGCAGCTTGGCCAGCCTGCGGGGGGGTTACGAGCAGTACTTC.

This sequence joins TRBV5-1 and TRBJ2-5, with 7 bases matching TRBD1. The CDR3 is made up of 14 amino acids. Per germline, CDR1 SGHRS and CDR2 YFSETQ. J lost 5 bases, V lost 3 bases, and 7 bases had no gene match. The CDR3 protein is CASSSQGVLETQYF. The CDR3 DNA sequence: TGCGCCAGCAGCTCTCAGGGGGTCCTGGAGACCCAGTACTTC.

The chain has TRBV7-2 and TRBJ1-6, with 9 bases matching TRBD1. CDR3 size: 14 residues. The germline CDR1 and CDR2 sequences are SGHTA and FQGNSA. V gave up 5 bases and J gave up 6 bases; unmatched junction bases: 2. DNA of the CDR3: TGTGCCAGCAGCGAGACAGGGGGTAATTCACCCCTCCACTTT. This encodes CASSETGGNSPLHF. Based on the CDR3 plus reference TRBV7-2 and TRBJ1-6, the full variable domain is GAGVSQSPSNKVTEKGKDVELRCDPISGHTALYWYRQSLGQGLEFLIYFQGNSAPDKSGLPSDRFSAERTGGSVSTLTIQRTQQEDSAVYLCASSETGGNSPLHFGNGTRLTVT.

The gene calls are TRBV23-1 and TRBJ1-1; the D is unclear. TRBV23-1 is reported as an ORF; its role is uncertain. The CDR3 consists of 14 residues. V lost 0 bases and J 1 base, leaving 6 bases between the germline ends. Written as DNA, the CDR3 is TGCGCCAGCAGTCAATCGAGGCAGAACACTGAAGCTTTCTTT. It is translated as CASSQSRQNTEAFF.

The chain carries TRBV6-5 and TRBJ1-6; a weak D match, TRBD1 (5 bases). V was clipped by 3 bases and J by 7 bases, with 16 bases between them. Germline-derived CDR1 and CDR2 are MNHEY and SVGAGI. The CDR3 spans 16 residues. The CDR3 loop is CASSYYRAGPNSPLHF. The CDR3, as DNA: TGTGCCAGCAGTTATTATCGGGCAGGGCCAAATTCACCCCTCCACTTT.

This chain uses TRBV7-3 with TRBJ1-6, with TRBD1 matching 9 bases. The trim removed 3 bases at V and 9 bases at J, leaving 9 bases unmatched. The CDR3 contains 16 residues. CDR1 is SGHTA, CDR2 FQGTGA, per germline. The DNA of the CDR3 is TGTGCCAGCAGCTTTCGAGGGACAGGGATTTTTTCACCCCTCCACTTT. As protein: CASSFRGTGIFSPLHF.

The CDR3 here is CASSPGLAGGQNIQYF. The CDR3 nucleotides read TGCGCCAGCAGCCCGGGACTAGCGGGGGGACAAAACATTCAGTACTTC. The genes are TRBV4-3 and TRBJ2-4; 15 nucleotides align to TRBD2. The V gene's germline CDR1 is LGHNA and CDR2 YSLEER. The CDR3 is 16 residues long. J was trimmed by 5 bases and V by 4 bases; bases with no gene match: 3.

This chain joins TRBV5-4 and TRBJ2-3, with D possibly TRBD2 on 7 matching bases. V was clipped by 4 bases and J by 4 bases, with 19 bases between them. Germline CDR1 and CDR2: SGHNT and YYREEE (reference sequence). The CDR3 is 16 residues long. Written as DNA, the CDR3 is TGTGCCAGCAGCCCCCCAGGCAGGGGAGGGGCAGATACGCAGTATTTT. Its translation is CASSPPGRGGADTQYF.

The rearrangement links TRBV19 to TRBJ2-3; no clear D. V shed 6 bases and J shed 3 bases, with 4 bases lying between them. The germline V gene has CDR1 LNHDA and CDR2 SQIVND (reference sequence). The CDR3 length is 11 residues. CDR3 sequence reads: CASRRTDTQYF. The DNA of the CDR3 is TGTGCCAGTAGGCGAACAGATACGCAGTATTTT.

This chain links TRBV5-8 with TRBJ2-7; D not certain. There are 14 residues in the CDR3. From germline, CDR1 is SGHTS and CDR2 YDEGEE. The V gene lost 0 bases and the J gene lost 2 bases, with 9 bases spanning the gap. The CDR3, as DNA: TGTGCCAGCAGCTTGGAAGGCGGCACCTACGAGCAGTACTTC. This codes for CASSLEGGTYEQYF.

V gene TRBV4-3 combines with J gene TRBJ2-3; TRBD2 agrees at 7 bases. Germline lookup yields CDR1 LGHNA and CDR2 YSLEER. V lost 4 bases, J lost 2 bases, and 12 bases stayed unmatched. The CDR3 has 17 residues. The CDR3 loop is CASSPQAPGRATDTQYF. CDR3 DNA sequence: TGCGCCAGCAGCCCTCAAGCCCCAGGGAGGGCCACAGATACGCAGTATTTT.

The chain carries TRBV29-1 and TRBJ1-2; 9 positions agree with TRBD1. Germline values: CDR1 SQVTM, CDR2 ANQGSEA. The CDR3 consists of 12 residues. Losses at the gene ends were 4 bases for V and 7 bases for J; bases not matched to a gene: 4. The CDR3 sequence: CSVGTGVLGYTF. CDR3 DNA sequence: TGCAGCGTTGGGACAGGGGTTCTTGGCTACACCTTC.

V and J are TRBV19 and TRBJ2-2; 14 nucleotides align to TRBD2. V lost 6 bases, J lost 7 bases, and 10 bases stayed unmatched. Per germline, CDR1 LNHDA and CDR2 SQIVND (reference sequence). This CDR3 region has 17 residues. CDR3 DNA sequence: TGTGCCAGTAGCGGACTAGCGGGGGGCAGCCGGTTCGGGGAGCTGTTTTTT. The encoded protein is CASSGLAGGSRFGELFF.